These 19 T cell receptor beta chains originate from one sample sequenced in a study of blood T cell repertoires in COVID-19 (TCRdb year 2020). The library came from the immunoSEQ multiplex PCR assay. Not all clones reach the TCRdb copy of this immuneACCESS table, which keeps in-frame sequences only. Checked studies attribute under half of the gap to unresolved V genes and leave the rest unexplained. This sample has some 200,000 clones in its table, and around 82% of those were observed once. Of the sample, roughly 5.2% falls within the top ten clones. The sample consisted of PBMCs or T cells enriched from blood (not recorded which). The source is a woman aged 55-75 years with acute COVID-19.

The CDR3 region is CALLQGPEQYV. CDR3 nucleotide sequence: TGTGCCCTTCTCCAGGGCCCCGAGCAGTACGTC. The chain joins TRBV5-3 to TRBJ2-7; a possible D gene is TRBD1 (5 bases). TRBV5-3 is an ORF, with its function uncertain. Trimming took off 10 bases at V and 6 bases at J, with 14 bases between the two ends. CDR3 size: 11 residues.

The V gene is TRBV30, the J gene TRBJ2-3; D ambiguous. The CDR3 consists of 11 residues. CDR1 GTSNPN and CDR2 SVGIG come from the germline V gene (reference sequence). Trimming took 5 bases from V and 3 from J, leaving 6 bases between them. CDR3 bases: TGTGCCTGGGTGAGGACAGATACGCAGTATTTT. Encoded protein: CAWVRTDTQYF.

Only a few counts were recorded for this clone. The CDR3 sequence: CASSVDTLAQPQHF. In DNA form, the CDR3 reads TGTGCCAGTAGTGTTGACACCTTGGCTCAGCCCCAGCATTTT. The gene calls are TRBV19 and TRBJ1-5, with unresolved D. Per germline, CDR1 LNHDA and CDR2 SQIVND (reference sequence). V gave up 5 bases and J gave up 6 bases, with 14 bases separating them. The CDR3 is 14 amino acids.

This clone was seen a few times. The chain is built from TRBV6-1 and TRBJ1-4; D possibly corresponds to TRBD1 (6 bases). Per the germline V gene, CDR1 is MNHNS and CDR2 is SASEGT. There are 16 residues in the CDR3. Deletions cut 1 base from V and 8 bases from J, with 17 bases between. Here the CDR3 DNA reads TGTGCCAGCAGTGAAGGCCTGACAGGCCCTTGGGAAAAACTGTTTTTT. It is translated as CASSEGLTGPWEKLFF.

The V call is TRBV21-1, the J call TRBJ2-7; TRBD1 is taken as the D call from the table, unchecked against the DNA. TRBV21-1 is flagged as a pseudogene. The CDR3 extends over 13 amino acids. DNA of the CDR3: TGTGCCAGCAGCATAGGGGGATCCTACGAGCAGTACTTC. This translates into CASSIGGSYEQYF.

This sequence joins TRBV7-2 and TRBJ1-2; 9 nucleotides line up with TRBD1. J gave up 1 base and V 3 bases, and 3 bases lay outside the gene matches. This CDR3 is built from 15 residues. Germline values: CDR1 SGHTA, CDR2 FQGNSA. The DNA of the CDR3 is TGTGCCAGCAGCTTCACAGGGGGCAATAACTATGGCTACACCTTC. Translated: CASSFTGGNNYGYTF.

The chain recombines TRBV19 with TRBJ2-1; 12 nucleotides line up with TRBD2. V lost 3 bases and J lost 1; bases outside the gene matches: 7. The CDR3 is made up of 18 amino acids. Germline V gene data show CDR1 as LNHDA and CDR2 as SQIVND (reference sequence). CDR3 DNA sequence: TGTGCCAGTAGTATCCGAACTAGCGGGAGGACATCCTACAATGAGCAGTTCTTC. Encoded protein: CASSIRTSGRTSYNEQFF.

This clone was counted a single time. The chain uses TRBV18 and TRBJ2-1; 13 bases fit TRBD2. This CDR3 comprises 21 residues. Germline V lookup: CDR1 KGHSH, CDR2 LQKENI. The V gene end was trimmed by 0 bases and the J gene end by 0 bases; junction bases not matched to a gene: 11. CDR3 nucleotides: TGTGCCAGCTCACCACCGGGGGGTCGACTAGCGGGAGGAACCTCCTACAATGAGCAGTTCTTC. As protein: CASSPPGGRLAGGTSYNEQFF.

The V call is TRBV5-5, the J call TRBJ1-3; D is ambiguous. Germline V gene sequence: CDR1 SGHKS, CDR2 YYEKEE (reference sequence). V lost 2 bases to trimming and J lost 0 bases, with 9 bases between them. This CDR3 is built from 15 residues. The CDR3 sequence: CASSFDPSSGNTIYF. In DNA form, the CDR3 reads TGTGCCAGCAGCTTCGACCCTAGCTCTGGAAACACCATATATTTT.

V gene TRBV19 combines with J gene TRBJ2-3; 11 nucleotides agree with TRBD2. V lost 4 bases, J lost 6 bases, and 12 bases stayed unmatched. The CDR3 extends over 17 amino acids. Germline values: CDR1 LNHDA, CDR2 SQIVND (reference sequence). The CDR3 region is CASSRPGLAASYDTQYF. The CDR3 coding sequence is TGTGCCAGTAGTAGACCGGGACTAGCGGCGTCTTATGATACGCAGTATTTT. Together with reference TRBV19 and TRBJ2-3, the CDR3 gives the full variable domain: DGGITQSPKYLFRKEGQNVTLSCEQNLNHDAMYWYRQDPGQGLRLIYYSQIVNDFQKGDIAEGYSVSREKKESFPLTVTSAQKNPTAFYLCASSRPGLAASYDTQYFGPGTRLTVL.

The DNA for the CDR3 is TGTGCCAGCAGCTCACCCACCTCCCCCCGTGAGGGCTACACCTTC. It codes for CASSSPTSPREGYTF. The chain links TRBV5-4 to TRBJ1-2; D is undetermined. V lost 3 bases, J lost 8 bases, and 20 bases lay in between. This CDR3 has 15 residues. Germline V lookup: CDR1 SGHNT, CDR2 YYREEE (reference sequence).

Only one count was recorded for this clone. J is TRBJ2-5 and V is TRBV5-4, with D possibly matching TRBD1 (6 bases). V gave up 2 bases and J gave up 5 bases, with 13 bases separating them. Germline assignment: CDR1 SGHNT and CDR2 YYREEE (reference sequence). The CDR3 sequence is 14 residues long. For the CDR3, the DNA is TGTGCCAGCAGCTTACAGGGCGGGCTGGAGACCCAGTACTTC. Its translation is CASSLQGGLETQYF.

This sequence joins TRBV5-1 and TRBJ1-2; TRBD1 might be the D (5 bases). Germline CDR1 SGHRS, CDR2 YFSETQ. This CDR3 region has 15 residues. Trimming took 3 bases from V and 1 from J, leaving 13 bases between them. CDR3 coding DNA: TGCGCCAGCAGCTGGGGTGGGGCCATTAACTATGGCTACACCTTC. Translation: CASSWGGAINYGYTF. Full variable domain (remainder filled in from reference TRBV5-1 and TRBJ1-2): KAGVTQTPRYLIKTRGQQVTLSCSPISGHRSVSWYQQTPGQGLQFLFEYFSETQRNKGNFPGRFSGRQFSNSRSEMNVSTLELGDSALYLCASSWGGAINYGYTFGSGTRLTVV.

This clone was detected only a few times. The chain employs TRBV11-2 and TRBJ2-1; TRBD2 might be the D (5 bases). Deletions cut 4 bases from V and 8 bases from J, with 12 bases between. CDR1 and CDR2 (germline): SGHAT, FQNNGV. This CDR3 contains 13 residues. The CDR3 region has the DNA TGTGCCAGCAGCTCTGACCTAGCCTATGAGCAGTTCTTC. The encoded protein is CASSSDLAYEQFF.

On this clone itself: One end of the junction does not line up with germline, which may come from a read error. This chain uses TRBV11-3 with TRBJ2-2, with D possibly matching TRBD1 (5 bases). The CDR3 is 14 amino acids. Germline V gene lookup returns CDR1 SGHNT and CDR2 YENEEA. The CDR3 DNA reads TGTGCCAGCAGCCTAGACAGTAACACCGGGGAGCTGTTTTTT. This sequence encodes CASSLDSNTGELFF.

The chain carries TRBV7-2 and TRBJ2-2; D may be TRBD2 (7 bases). V lost 4 bases to trimming and J lost 1 base, with 13 bases between them. Looked up from germline, CDR1 is SGHTA and CDR2 is FQGNSA. This CDR3 has 16 residues. The CDR3 nucleotides are TGTGCCAGCAGCTCATGGGGAGGGGGGAACACCGGGGAGCTGTTTTTT. Its protein is CASSSWGGGNTGELFF.

This clone was seen just once. One end of the junction is discordant with germline, which a read error may explain. The CDR3 DNA is TGTGCCAGCACCTTAACCGGGACTAGCTCAGATACGCAGTATTTT. It specifies CASTLTGTSSDTQYF. V is TRBV7-8 and J is TRBJ2-3; 9 positions match TRBD2. This CDR3 has 15 residues. Germline CDR1 is SGHVS and CDR2 is FQNEAQ. Full variable domain (missing parts from reference TRBV7-8 and TRBJ2-3): GAGVSQSPRYKVAKRGQDVALRCDPISGHVSLFWYQQALGQGPEFLTYFQNEAQLDKSGLPSDRFFAERPEGSVSTLKIQRTQQEDSAVYLCASTLTGTSSDTQYFGPGTRLTVL.

This clone was seen a handful of times. The chain is built from TRBV5-6 and TRBJ2-7; possibly TRBD2 for D (5 bases). CDR1 SGHDT and CDR2 YYEEEE come from the germline V gene. The CDR3 runs 14 residues. Trimming took 1 base from V and 6 from J, leaving 14 bases between them. CDR3 sequence reads: CASSLTSNRAEQYF. The CDR3 coding sequence is TGTGCCAGCAGCTTGACTAGTAACCGGGCCGAGCAGTACTTC.

The rearrangement links TRBV6-6 to TRBJ1-3; D call uncertain. Trimming shortened V by 5 bases and J by 8 bases, and 10 bases separated the two germline ends. Germline V gene sequence: CDR1 MNHNY, CDR2 SVGAGI (reference sequence). The CDR3 extends over 12 amino acids. The CDR3 is CASSQNADTIYF. CDR3 nucleotide sequence: TGTGCCAGCAGTCAAAACGCGGACACCATATATTTT.